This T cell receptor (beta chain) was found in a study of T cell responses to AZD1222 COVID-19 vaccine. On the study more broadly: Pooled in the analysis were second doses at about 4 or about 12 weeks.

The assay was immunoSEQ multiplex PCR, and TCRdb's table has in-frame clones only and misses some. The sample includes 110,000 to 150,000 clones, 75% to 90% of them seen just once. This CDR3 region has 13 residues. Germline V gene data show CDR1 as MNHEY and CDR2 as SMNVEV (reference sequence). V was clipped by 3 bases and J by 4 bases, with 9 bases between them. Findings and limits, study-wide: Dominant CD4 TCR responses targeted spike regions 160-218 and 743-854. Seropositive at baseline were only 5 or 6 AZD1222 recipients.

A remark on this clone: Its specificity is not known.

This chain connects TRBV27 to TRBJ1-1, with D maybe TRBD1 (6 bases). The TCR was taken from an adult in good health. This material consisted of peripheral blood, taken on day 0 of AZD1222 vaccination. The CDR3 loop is CASSFDRRTEAFF. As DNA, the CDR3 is TGTGCCAGCAGTTTCGACAGGCGCACTGAAGCTTTCTTT.